A single sample is the source of the 15 T cell receptor beta chains below, sequenced in a study of shared clonotypes between healthy human individuals. Sequencing was performed with immunoSEQ multiplex PCR; in TCRdb, only in-frame clones are kept and a portion is missing. This sample has 1,400,000 or so clones, with 98% found just once. Material: naive CD4+ T cells sorted from blood. Subset indicated: CD45RA+ positively selected. The receptors were sampled from a man between 25 and 39 years old in good health.

This CDR3 is CASSSLAGGWTGELFF. CDR3 sequence (DNA): TGTGCCAGCAGCTCCTTAGCGGGAGGGTGGACCGGGGAGCTGTTTTTT. The rearrangement joins TRBV7-8 to TRBJ2-2; 11 nucleotides align to TRBD2. Looked up from germline, CDR1 is SGHVS and CDR2 is FQNEAQ. Trimming cost V 4 bases and J 5 bases; bases outside gene matches: 6. The CDR3 contains 16 residues. Full variable domain (outside the CDR3, taken from reference TRBV7-8 and TRBJ2-2): GAGVSQSPRYKVAKRGQDVALRCDPISGHVSLFWYQQALGQGPEFLTYFQNEAQLDKSGLPSDRFFAERPEGSVSTLKIQRTQQEDSAVYLCASSSLAGGWTGELFFGEGSRLTVL.

The chain joins TRBV20-1 to TRBJ2-1; no reliable D call. The CDR3 runs to 10 residues. Germline CDR1 and CDR2: DFQATT and SNEGSKA (reference sequence). The V end was cut by 3 bases, the J end by 12 bases, with 9 bases between. The CDR3: CSASLLVQFF. The CDR3 DNA reads TGCAGTGCTAGTCTGTTGGTGCAGTTCTTC.

As for this clone: The junction does not match germline at one end; this may be a read error. This specimen includes other DNA sequences encoding the same CDR3. The chain combines TRBV7-7 with TRBJ1-5; no reliable D call. The CDR3 sequence is 13 residues long. Germline V gene data show CDR1 as SSHAT and CDR2 as FNYEAQ (reference sequence). The CDR3 nucleotides are TGTGCTAGCAGCTTAGCGACTGATCAGCCCCAGCATTTT. It is translated as CASSLATDQPQHF.

This rearrangement joins TRBV7-7 to TRBJ2-5; D gene unclear. V was shortened by 1 base and J by 1 base, with 13 bases between the two germline ends. Germline V gives CDR1 SSHAT, CDR2 FNYEAQ (reference sequence). The CDR3 spans 16 residues. The CDR3 DNA sequence: TGTGCCAGCAGCTTAGGACGGGCCGGACCCCAAGAGACCCAGTACTTC. This encodes CASSLGRAGPQETQYF.

The CDR3 coding sequence is TGCGCCAGCAGCTTGACCCTATGGGACAGGCTCGACGAGCAGTACTTC. Its translation is CASSLTLWDRLDEQYF. The J gene is TRBJ2-7, the V gene TRBV5-1; TRBD1 agrees at 8 bases. V was pared by 1 base and J by 5 bases, with 11 bases of the junction left unmatched. The CDR3 runs 16 residues. CDR1 and CDR2 (germline): SGHRS, YFSETQ.

This clone showed up just once. V usage is TRBV4-1 and J usage is TRBJ2-7; 7 bases align to TRBD2. The CDR3 loop spans 13 amino acids. Germline trimming cut 5 bases from V and 2 bases from J; bases unmatched to any gene: 3. Germline lookup yields CDR1 MGHRA and CDR2 YSYEKL. This chain's CDR3 is CASSDTSAYEQYF. CDR3 coding DNA: TGCGCCAGCAGCGATACTAGCGCCTACGAGCAGTACTTC.

The chain uses TRBV14 and TRBJ2-1; maybe TRBD2 (6 bases). CDR1 and CDR2 from the germline V gene are SGHDN and FVKESK. CDR3 length: 12 amino acids. With 5 bases removed from V and 10 bases from J, the gap between germline ends came to 12 bases. CDR3 loop: CASSIGRGEQFF. The CDR3 nucleotides read TGTGCCAGCAGCATCGGCCGGGGGGAGCAGTTCTTC.

The V gene is TRBV12-5, the J gene TRBJ2-3; 10 positions match TRBD2. The V gene end was trimmed by 1 base and the J gene end by 1 base; junction bases not matched to a gene: 5. The CDR3 has 17 residues. Germline CDR1 LGHNT, CDR2 FRNRAP. The CDR3 DNA reads TGTGCTAGTGGTTTGGGCGGACTAGCGGACGGCACAGATACGCAGTATTTT. Translation: CASGLGGLADGTDTQYF.

The chain links TRBV27 to TRBJ2-7; the match to TRBD1 covers 8 bases. The ends lost 8 bases at V and 4 bases at J; junction bases unmatched: 7. Germline assignment: CDR1 MNHEY and CDR2 SMNVEV (reference sequence). The CDR3 is made up of 13 amino acids. Here the CDR3 DNA reads TGTGCCAGCGTCCGGACAGGGTCGTACGAGCAGTACTTC. Protein: CASVRTGSYEQYF.

The chain recombines TRBV27 with TRBJ1-2, with TRBD1 identical over 10 bases. This CDR3 region has 14 residues. Trimming at V came to 4 bases and at J to 4 bases, leaving 3 bases not matched to a gene. Germline V gene lookup returns CDR1 MNHEY and CDR2 SMNVEV (reference sequence). The CDR3 region has the DNA TGTGCCAGCAGTTCCAGGGACAGGGGCTATGGCTACACCTTC. As protein: CASSSRDRGYGYTF.

The rearrangement uses TRBV10-3 and TRBJ2-2; D gene unclear. The CDR3 spans 13 residues. V dropped 4 bases and J dropped 2 bases, with 5 bases sitting between them. Germline CDR1 is ENHRY and CDR2 is SYGVKD. The CDR3 coding sequence is TGTGCCATCAGTGCCATAAACACCGGGGAGCTGTTTTTT. It yields the protein CAISAINTGELFF.

The chain has TRBV7-2 and TRBJ2-7; D perhaps matches TRBD2 (5 bases). The ends were cut back, 2 bases at V and 2 bases at J, with 16 bases in the middle. The CDR3 loop spans 16 amino acids. The germline CDR1 and CDR2 sequences are SGHTA and FQGNSA. For the CDR3, the DNA is TGTGCCAGCAGCTTAAGTGGCGGGCGACGAACCTACGAGCAGTACTTC. This translates into CASSLSGGRRTYEQYF.

The chain joins TRBV6-1 to TRBJ2-3; tentatively, D is TRBD1 (6 bases). The CDR3 totals 15 residues. V shed 7 bases and J shed 5 bases, with 19 bases lying between them. Germline-derived CDR1 and CDR2 are MNHNS and SASEGT. The CDR3 loop is CASTVYRQAGDTQYF. CDR3 nucleotides: TGTGCCAGCACCGTGTATAGACAGGCGGGAGATACGCAGTATTTT.

This clone was observed a single time. The CDR3 sequence: CASSIVGKYSNQPQHF. The CDR3 region has the DNA TGTGCCAGTAGTATAGTAGGGAAATATAGCAATCAGCCCCAGCATTTT. The chain links TRBV19 to TRBJ1-5; the D is unclear. Trimming cost V 1 base and J 0 bases, with 10 bases left between them. Looked up from germline, CDR1 is LNHDA and CDR2 is SQIVND (reference sequence). The CDR3 spans 16 residues. The full variable domain, in which reference TRBV19 and TRBJ1-5 provide the parts outside the CDR3, is DGGITQSPKYLFRKEGQNVTLSCEQNLNHDAMYWYRQDPGQGLRLIYYSQIVNDFQKGDIAEGYSVSREKKESFPLTVTSAQKNPTAFYLCASSIVGKYSNQPQHFGDGTRLSIL.

The chain is built from TRBV6-1 and TRBJ1-5, with D possibly being TRBD1 (6 bases). Trimming cost V 2 bases and J 0 bases, with 8 bases left between them. Germline loops: CDR1 MNHNS, CDR2 SASEGT. CDR3 size: 15 residues. This CDR3 reads CASSESGASNQPQHF. In DNA, the CDR3 is TGTGCCAGCAGTGAATCAGGGGCTAGCAATCAGCCCCAGCATTTT.